This T cell receptor (beta chain) is from a study of blood T cell repertoires in COVID-19. Trimming stripped 6 bases from V and 11 bases from J, with 17 bases between. This CDR3 spans 13 amino acids. Germline V gives CDR1 SNHLY, CDR2 FYNNEI. Authors' processing steps: Researchers report that nucleated cell counts were estimated from reference gene primer amplification. The method was immunoSEQ multiplex PCR; TCRdb's version includes in-frame clones alone and lacks a portion of them. V and J calls and clone size are copied from that table; D and trimming were computed from the DNA. The table has hundreds of thousands of clones, 80% to 90% seen once.

This chain uses TRBV2 with TRBJ1-5; D remains ambiguous. The clonotype was recovered from a middle-aged man with acute or convalescent COVID-19. The sample comprised peripheral blood. The chain's CDR3 is CASSENEVNAQHF. The CDR3 DNA follows: TGTGCCAGCAGCGAGAACGAGGTGAATGCCCAGCATTTT. The full variable domain, its missing parts supplied by reference TRBV2 and TRBJ1-5, is EPEVTQTPSHQVTQMGQEVILRCVPISNHLYFYWYRQILGQKVEFLVSFYNNEISEKSEIFDDQFSVERPDGSNFTLKIRSTKLEDSAMYFCASSENEVNAQHFGDGTRLSIL.